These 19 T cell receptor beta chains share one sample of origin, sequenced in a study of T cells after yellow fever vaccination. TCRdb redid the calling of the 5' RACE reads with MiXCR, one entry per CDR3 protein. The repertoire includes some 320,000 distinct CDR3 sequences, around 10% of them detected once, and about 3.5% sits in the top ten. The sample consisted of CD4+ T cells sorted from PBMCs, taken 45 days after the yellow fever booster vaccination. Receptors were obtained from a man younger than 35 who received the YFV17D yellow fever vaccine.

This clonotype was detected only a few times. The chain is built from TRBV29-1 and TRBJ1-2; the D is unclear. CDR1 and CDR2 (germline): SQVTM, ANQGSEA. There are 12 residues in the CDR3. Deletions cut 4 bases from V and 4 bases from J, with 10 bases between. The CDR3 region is CSVGATGYGYTF. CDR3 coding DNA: TGCAGCGTTGGAGCAACGGGCTATGGCTACACCTTC.

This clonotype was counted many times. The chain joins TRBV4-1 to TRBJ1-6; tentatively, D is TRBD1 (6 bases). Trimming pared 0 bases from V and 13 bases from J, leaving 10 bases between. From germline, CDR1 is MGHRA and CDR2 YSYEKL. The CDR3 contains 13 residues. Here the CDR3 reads CASSQEQGTPLHF. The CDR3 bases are TGCGCCAGCAGCCAAGAACAGGGAACTCCCCTCCACTTT.

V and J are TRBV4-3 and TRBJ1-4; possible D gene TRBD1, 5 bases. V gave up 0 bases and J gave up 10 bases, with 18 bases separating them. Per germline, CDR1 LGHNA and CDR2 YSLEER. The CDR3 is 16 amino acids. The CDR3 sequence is CASSQDPQYRGGKLFF. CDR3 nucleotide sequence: TGCGCCAGCAGCCAAGATCCCCAGTACCGTGGGGGAAAACTGTTTTTT.

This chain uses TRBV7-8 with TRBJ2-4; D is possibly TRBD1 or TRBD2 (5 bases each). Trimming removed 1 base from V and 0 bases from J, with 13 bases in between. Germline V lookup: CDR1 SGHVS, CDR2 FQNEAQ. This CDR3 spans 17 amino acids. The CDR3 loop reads CASSLGSGAVAKNIQYF. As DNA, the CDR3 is TGTGCCAGCAGCTTAGGTTCCGGGGCGGTAGCCAAAAACATTCAGTACTTC.

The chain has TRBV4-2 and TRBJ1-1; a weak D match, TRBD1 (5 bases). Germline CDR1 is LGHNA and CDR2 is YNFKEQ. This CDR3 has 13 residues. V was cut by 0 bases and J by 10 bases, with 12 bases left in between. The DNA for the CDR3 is TGTGCCAGCAGCCAAGAACAGACAGTACGAGCTTTCTTT. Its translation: CASSQEQTVRAFF.

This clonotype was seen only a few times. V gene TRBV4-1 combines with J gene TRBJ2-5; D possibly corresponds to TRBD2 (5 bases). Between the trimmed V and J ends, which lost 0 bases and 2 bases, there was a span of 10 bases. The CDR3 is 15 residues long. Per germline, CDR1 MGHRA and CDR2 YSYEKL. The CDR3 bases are TGCGCCAGCAGCCAAGATTTCCGGGGTCAAGAGACCCAGTACTTC. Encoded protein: CASSQDFRGQETQYF.

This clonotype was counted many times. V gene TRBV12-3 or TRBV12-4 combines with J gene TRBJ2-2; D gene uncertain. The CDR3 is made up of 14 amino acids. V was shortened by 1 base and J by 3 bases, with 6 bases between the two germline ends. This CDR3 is CASSLDRYTGELFF. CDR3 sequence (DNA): TGTGCCAGCAGTTTAGACAGATACACCGGGGAGCTGTTTTTT.

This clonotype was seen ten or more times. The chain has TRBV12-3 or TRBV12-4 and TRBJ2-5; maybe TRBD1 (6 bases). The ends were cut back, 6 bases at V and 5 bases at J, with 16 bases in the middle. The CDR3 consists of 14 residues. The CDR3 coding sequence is TGTGCCAGCAGCAGCAGGGGTGGTGTGGAGACCCAGTACTTC. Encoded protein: CASSSRGGVETQYF.

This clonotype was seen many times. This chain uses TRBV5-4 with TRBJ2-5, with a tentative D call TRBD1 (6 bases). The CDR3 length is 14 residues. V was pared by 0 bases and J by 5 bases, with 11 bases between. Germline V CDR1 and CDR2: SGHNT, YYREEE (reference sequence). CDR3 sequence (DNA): TGTGCCAGCAGCTTGGCAGGGGCGACGGAGACCCAGTACTTC. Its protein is CASSLAGATETQYF.

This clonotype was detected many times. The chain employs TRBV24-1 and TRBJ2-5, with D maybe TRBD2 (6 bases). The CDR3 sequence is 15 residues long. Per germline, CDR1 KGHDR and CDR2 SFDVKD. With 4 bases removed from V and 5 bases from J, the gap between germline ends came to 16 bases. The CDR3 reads CATSDPRGRGETQYF. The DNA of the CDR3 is TGTGCCACCAGTGACCCCCGGGGGAGAGGGGAGACCCAGTACTTC.

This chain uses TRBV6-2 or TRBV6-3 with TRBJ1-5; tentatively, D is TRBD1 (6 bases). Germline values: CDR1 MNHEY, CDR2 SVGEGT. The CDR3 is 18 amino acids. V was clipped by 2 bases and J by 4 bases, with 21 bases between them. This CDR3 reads CASSYGGGRFFRNQPQHF. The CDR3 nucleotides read TGTGCCAGCAGTTACGGGGGGGGGCGATTCTTCAGAAATCAGCCCCAGCATTTT.

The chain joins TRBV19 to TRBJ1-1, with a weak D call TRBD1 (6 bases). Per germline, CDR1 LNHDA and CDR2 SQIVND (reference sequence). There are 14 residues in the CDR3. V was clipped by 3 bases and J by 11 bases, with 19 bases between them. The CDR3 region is CASSIDRRGVGAFF. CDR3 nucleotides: TGTGCCAGTAGTATCGACAGGAGGGGTGTTGGGGCTTTCTTT.

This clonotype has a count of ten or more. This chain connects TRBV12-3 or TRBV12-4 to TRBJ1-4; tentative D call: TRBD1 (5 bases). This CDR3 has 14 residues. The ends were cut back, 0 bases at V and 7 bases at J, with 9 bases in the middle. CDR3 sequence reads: CASSLAGAGEKLFF. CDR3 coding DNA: TGTGCCAGCAGTTTAGCAGGGGCCGGTGAAAAACTGTTTTTT.

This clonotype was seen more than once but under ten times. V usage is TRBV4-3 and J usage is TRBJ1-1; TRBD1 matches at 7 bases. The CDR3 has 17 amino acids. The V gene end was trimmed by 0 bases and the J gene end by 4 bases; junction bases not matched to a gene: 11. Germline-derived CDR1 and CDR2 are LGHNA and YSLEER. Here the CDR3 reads CASSQDVAGGWSTEAFF. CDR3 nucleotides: TGCGCCAGCAGCCAAGACGTGGCAGGGGGATGGAGCACTGAAGCTTTCTTT.

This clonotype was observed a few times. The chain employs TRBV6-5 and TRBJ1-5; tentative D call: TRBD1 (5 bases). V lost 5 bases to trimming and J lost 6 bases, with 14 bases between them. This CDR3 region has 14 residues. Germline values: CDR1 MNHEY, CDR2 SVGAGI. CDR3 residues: CASSPGFVGQPQHF. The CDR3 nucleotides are TGTGCCAGCAGTCCAGGGTTTGTAGGTCAGCCCCAGCATTTT.

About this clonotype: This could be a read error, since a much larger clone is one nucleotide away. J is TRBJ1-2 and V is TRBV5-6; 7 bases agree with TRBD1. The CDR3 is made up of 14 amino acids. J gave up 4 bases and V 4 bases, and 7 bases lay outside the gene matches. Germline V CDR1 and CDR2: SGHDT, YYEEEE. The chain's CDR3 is CASSQTGFPYGYTF. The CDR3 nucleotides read TGTGCCAGCAGCCAGACAGGGTTTCCCTATGGCTACACCTTC.

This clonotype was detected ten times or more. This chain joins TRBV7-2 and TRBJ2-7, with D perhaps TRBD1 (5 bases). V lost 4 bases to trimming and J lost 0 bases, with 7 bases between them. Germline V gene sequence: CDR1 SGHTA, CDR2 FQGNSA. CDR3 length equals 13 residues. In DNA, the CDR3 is TGTGCCAGCAGCTACGACAGCTCCTACGAGCAGTACTTC. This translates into CASSYDSSYEQYF.

CDR3 DNA: TGTGCCAGCAGGCCCACAGGGGCCTACGAGCAGTACGTC. Residues: CASRPTGAYEQYV. This sequence joins TRBV2 and TRBJ2-7; TRBD1 matches at 7 bases. Germline trimming cut 6 bases from V and 2 bases from J; bases unmatched to any gene: 4. CDR1 SNHLY and CDR2 FYNNEI come from the germline V gene. This CDR3 region has 13 residues.

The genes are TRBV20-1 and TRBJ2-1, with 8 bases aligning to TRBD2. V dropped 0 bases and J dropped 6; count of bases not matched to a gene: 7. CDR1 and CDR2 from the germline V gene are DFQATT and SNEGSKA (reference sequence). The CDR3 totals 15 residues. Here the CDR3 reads CSAREIGLATNEQFF. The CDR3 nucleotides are TGCAGTGCTAGAGAAATCGGACTAGCAACCAATGAGCAGTTCTTC.